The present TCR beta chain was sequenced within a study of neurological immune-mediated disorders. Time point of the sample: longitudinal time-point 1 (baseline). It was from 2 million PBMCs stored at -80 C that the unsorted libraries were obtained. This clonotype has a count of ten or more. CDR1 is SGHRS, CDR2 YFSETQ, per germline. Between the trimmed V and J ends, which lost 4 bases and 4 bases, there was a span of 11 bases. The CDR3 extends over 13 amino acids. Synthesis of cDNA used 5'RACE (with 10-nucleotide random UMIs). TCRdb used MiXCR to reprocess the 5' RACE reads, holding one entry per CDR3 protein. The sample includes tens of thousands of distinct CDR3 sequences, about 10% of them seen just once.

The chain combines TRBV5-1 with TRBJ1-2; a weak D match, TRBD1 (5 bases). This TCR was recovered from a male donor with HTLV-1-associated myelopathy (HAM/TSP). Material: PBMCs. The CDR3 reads CASSQDGGYGYTF. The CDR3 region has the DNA TGCGCCAGCAGCCAGGACGGGGGCTATGGCTACACCTTC.